Shown below are 22 T cell receptor beta chains from a single sample sequenced in a study of blood T cells in healthy people across ages (dated by TCRdb to between 2015 and 2017). Library preparation was by 5' RACE. The sequencer listed for this sample is Illumina HiSeq 2500. A second PCR of roughly 6 to 11 cycles was run with a J-beta primer mix and a sample-barcoded 5' primer. TCRdb ran its own pipeline on the public reads, namely fastp trimming at Q25 and MiXCR clone calling, and kept in-frame beta chains. Under each unique CDR3 protein, matching rows form one entry showing the most common genes and DNA. Within this sample are about 400,000 distinct CDR3 sequences, with 45% to 60% of them counted one time only. Clones ranked in the top ten supply 51% of the sample. Sequenced input: blood. These receptors came from a man between 60 and 75 years old in good health.

This clonotype is a singleton in its sample. Being one base from a much bigger clone, this may be a read error. The chain carries TRBV7-2 and TRBJ2-1; 7 bases fit TRBD2. Germline-derived CDR1 and CDR2 are SGHTA and FQGNSA. The CDR3 is 11 residues long. The CDR3 sequence: CASRAGAERFF. The CDR3 coding sequence is TGTGCCAGCAGGGCGGGAGCTGAGCGGTTCTTC.

The chain links TRBV20-1 to TRBJ2-7, with D perhaps being TRBD1 or TRBD2 (5 bases each). Germline CDR1 DFQATT, CDR2 SNEGSKA (reference sequence). The CDR3 is 12 amino acids. V was pared by 3 bases and J by 3 bases, with 9 bases between. CDR3 amino acids: CSASEGIYEQYF. The DNA for the CDR3 is TGCAGTGCTAGCGAGGGGATCTACGAGCAGTACTTC.

The chain is built from TRBV12-3 or TRBV12-4 and TRBJ1-4; D is uncertain. CDR3 length: 14 residues. Trimming removed 5 bases at V and 1 base at J, with 8 bases between. The CDR3 DNA reads TGTGCCAGCAGTCAGCGCAGAACTAATGAAAAACTGTTTTTT. Its translation is CASSQRRTNEKLFF.

The CDR3 is CASSHSQYNSPLHF. DNA of the CDR3: TGTGCCAGCAGCCATAGTCAGTATAATTCACCCCTCCACTTT. V usage is TRBV7-9 and J usage is TRBJ1-6, with no clear D. V was clipped by 5 bases and J by 4 bases, with 9 bases between them. The CDR3 covers 14 residues. Germline CDR1 is SEHNR and CDR2 is FQNEAQ (reference sequence).

In the case of this clonotype: A much larger clone lies a single base off, so this may be a read error. The CDR3 spells CASSPARGPYEQYF. The DNA of the CDR3 is TGTGCCAGCAGTCCCGCGCGGGGGCCCTACGAGCAGTACTTC. V gene TRBV27 combines with J gene TRBJ2-7; TRBD2 is a possible D gene (7 bases). Germline V CDR1 and CDR2: MNHEY, SMNVEV (reference sequence). V lost 5 bases and J 2 bases, leaving 13 bases between the germline ends. This CDR3 region has 14 residues.

The chain couples TRBV5-1 to TRBJ2-4; 7 positions match TRBD1. The germline V gene encodes CDR1 SGHRS and CDR2 YFSETQ. There are 15 residues in the CDR3. V shed 2 bases and J 5 bases; nucleotides not matched to a gene: 7. The CDR3 region has the DNA TGCGCCAGCAGCTTTACAGGGGAAACAGAAAACATTCAGTACTTC. Translated, it gives CASSFTGETENIQYF. The full variable domain, in which reference TRBV5-1 and TRBJ2-4 provide the parts outside the CDR3, is KAGVTQTPRYLIKTRGQQVTLSCSPISGHRSVSWYQQTPGQGLQFLFEYFSETQRNKGNFPGRFSGRQFSNSRSEMNVSTLELGDSALYLCASSFTGETENIQYFGAGTRLSVL.

As regards this clonotype: A read error may be the cause here, since a much bigger clone is one base away. This rearrangement joins TRBV29-1 to TRBJ1-4, with D possibly matching TRBD1 (5 bases). CDR1 SQVTM and CDR2 ANQGSEA come from the germline V gene. The CDR3 spans 14 residues. Trimming shortened V by 5 bases and J by 1 base, and 11 bases separated the two germline ends. CDR3 sequence reads: CSVNAGRTNEKLFF. The CDR3, as DNA: TGCAGCGTTAATGCGGGACGAACTAATGAAAAACTGTTTTTT.

Worth noting for this clonotype: An end of the junction differs from the germline gene, which may be a read error. The V and J genes are TRBV5-1 and TRBJ2-1; the match to TRBD1 covers 7 bases. Germline-derived CDR1 and CDR2 are SGHRS and YFSETQ. The CDR3 runs to 13 residues. CDR3 sequence (DNA): TGCGCCAGCGAAGAGGACAGGACCAATGAGCAGTTCTTT. This translates into CASEEDRTNEQFF. The full variable domain, in which reference TRBV5-1 and TRBJ2-1 provide the parts outside the CDR3, is KAGVTQTPRYLIKTRGQQVTLSCSPISGHRSVSWYQQTPGQGLQFLFEYFSETQRNKGNFPGRFSGRQFSNSRSEMNVSTLELGDSALYLCASEEDRTNEQFFGPGTRLTVL.

As for this clonotype: Being one base from a much bigger clone, this may be a read error. Written as DNA, the CDR3 is TGTGCCAGCAGGGATCCAGGGGGCACGGGAGAGACCCAGTACTTC. Translated, it gives CASRDPGGTGETQYF. The chain links TRBV7-6 to TRBJ2-5; 8 bases map to TRBD1. Germline V CDR1 and CDR2: SGHVS, FNYEAQ. The J segment lost 4 bases and the V segment lost 6 bases, leaving 10 bases of the junction unmatched. This CDR3 has 15 residues.

This clonotype has just a few counts. For the CDR3, the DNA is TGCGCCAGCAGCCCTCCCTTCAGGGAAGATGGCTACACCTTC. Protein sequence: CASSPPFREDGYTF. This chain connects TRBV4-1 to TRBJ1-2; tentative D call: TRBD1 (5 bases). V was shortened by 4 bases and J by 6 bases, with 15 bases between the two germline ends. CDR3 length: 14 residues. Germline V gene lookup returns CDR1 MGHRA and CDR2 YSYEKL.

The V and J genes are TRBV20-1 and TRBJ2-4; 12 nucleotides match TRBD1. The J call may be mistaken, given a closer DNA end match to TRBJ2-7. Germline CDR1 reads DFQATT; CDR2 reads SNEGSKA (reference sequence). CDR3 size: 16 residues. The DNA of the CDR3 is TGCAGTGCTAGAGATATTGGGGACAGGGGGCGCAACGAGCAGTACTTC. It translates to CSARDIGDRGRNEQYF.

The chain employs TRBV6-6 and TRBJ1-2, with 7 bases lining up with TRBD1. Trimming removed 4 bases from V and 3 bases from J; junction bases left unmatched: 8. This CDR3 is 15 amino acids long. Germline CDR1 MNHNY, CDR2 SVGAGI (reference sequence). The CDR3 is CASSSQGGGDYGYTF. Here the CDR3 DNA reads TGTGCCAGCAGTTCCCAGGGAGGGGGCGACTATGGCTACACCTTC.

V and J are TRBV30 and TRBJ2-7; D is perhaps TRBD2 (5 bases). Germline CDR1 reads GTSNPN; CDR2 reads SVGIG (reference sequence). The V and J ends lost 7 bases and 0 bases respectively, with 10 bases between them. The CDR3 has 12 amino acids. CDR3 sequence reads: CASLGLSYEQYF. The CDR3 DNA is TGTGCCTCACTAGGGCTCTCCTACGAGCAGTACTTC. The full variable domain, with the rest looked up from reference TRBV30 and TRBJ2-7, is SQTIHQWPATLVQPVGSPLSLECTVEGTSNPNLYWYRQAAGRGLQLLFYSVGIGQISSEVPQNLSASRPQDRQFILSSKKLLLSDSGFYLCASLGLSYEQYFGPGTRLTVT.

The sample holds a few counts of this clonotype. J is TRBJ2-3 and V is TRBV7-2; the D is unclear. The length of the CDR3 is 13 residues. From germline, CDR1 is SGHTA and CDR2 FQGNSA. Trimming cost V 5 bases and J 6 bases, with 12 bases left between them. Written as DNA, the CDR3 is TGTGCCAGCAGCCCCGGGCCTACGGATACGCAGTATTTT. It yields the protein CASSPGPTDTQYF. Full variable domain (outside the CDR3, taken from reference TRBV7-2 and TRBJ2-3): GAGVSQSPSNKVTEKGKDVELRCDPISGHTALYWYRQSLGQGLEFLIYFQGNSAPDKSGLPSDRFSAERTGGSVSTLTIQRTQQEDSAVYLCASSPGPTDTQYFGPGTRLTVL.

This clonotype appeared a single time. V is TRBV30 and J is TRBJ2-1; no firm D call. The germline V and J ends were trimmed by 4 bases and 8 bases, with 12 bases remaining between them. CDR1 is GTSNPN, CDR2 SVGIG, per germline (reference sequence). CDR3 length: 12 residues. In nucleotides, the CDR3 is TGTGCCTGGACTACGTTCAGCGATGAGCAGTTCTTC. Translation gives CAWTTFSDEQFF.

V gene TRBV27 combines with J gene TRBJ2-5; the D gene is possibly TRBD1 (7 bases). The CDR3 contains 14 residues. CDR1 MNHEY and CDR2 SMNVEV come from the germline V gene (reference sequence). Trimming pared 8 bases from V and 0 bases from J, leaving 13 bases between. The CDR3 DNA reads as TGTGCCAGCTATGGAGGGGGCTACCAAGAGACCCAGTACTTC. It is translated as CASYGGGYQETQYF.

This clonotype was seen repeatedly, ten times or more. The chain carries TRBV7-2 and TRBJ1-2; D remains ambiguous. The length of the CDR3 is 15 residues. The ends were cut back, 2 bases at V and 8 bases at J, with 18 bases in the middle. The V gene's germline CDR1 is SGHTA and CDR2 FQGNSA. CDR3 sequence reads: CASSLSPRRVRGYTF. The CDR3 nucleotides read TGTGCCAGCAGCTTATCCCCCCGCCGGGTGCGGGGCTACACCTTC.

The CDR3 DNA reads TGCGCCAGCAGCCGGGGACTAGCGGTAACTCGGGGCACAGATACGCAGTATTTT. It translates to CASSRGLAVTRGTDTQYF. V and J are TRBV4-3 and TRBJ2-3, with 11 positions matching TRBD2. This CDR3 region has 18 residues. The junction had 10 bases not matched to a gene; V was cut back by 4 bases and J by 1 base. Germline-derived CDR1 and CDR2 are LGHNA and YSLEER.

This chain joins TRBV5-1 and TRBJ2-5; 9 bases match TRBD1. The CDR3 contains 15 residues. The germline V gene has CDR1 SGHRS and CDR2 YFSETQ. Losses at the gene ends were 4 bases for V and 5 bases for J; bases not matched to a gene: 9. DNA for the CDR3: TGCGCCAGCAGCCGGGGACAGGGAGTTTTGGAGACCCAGTACTTC. Translated: CASSRGQGVLETQYF.

The table lists this clonotype with a few counts. In DNA form, the CDR3 reads TGTGCCAGCAGCCAAGAGGGGGGAAACAGGGGGCGTGAGCAGTACTTC. Amino acid sequence: CASSQEGGNRGREQYF. The rearrangement uses TRBV4-2 and TRBJ2-4; 9 bases match TRBD1. V was pared by 0 bases and J by 13 bases, with 13 bases of the junction left unmatched. The CDR3 has 16 amino acids. Looked up from germline, CDR1 is LGHNA and CDR2 is YNFKEQ.

This chain connects TRBV4-1 to TRBJ1-1, with unresolved D. This CDR3 is built from 15 residues. V shed 1 base and J shed 1 base, with 10 bases lying between them. CDR1 and CDR2 from the germline V gene are MGHRA and YSYEKL. DNA for the CDR3: TGCGCCAGCAGCCAAGTTGGGCCGAGGAACACTGAAGCTTTCTTT. Translating gives CASSQVGPRNTEAFF.

This clonotype has more than one count but fewer than ten. This CDR3 is CASSQDYGTGVPYNEQFF. CDR3 coding DNA: TGTGCCAGCAGCCAAGATTATGGGACAGGGGTACCCTACAATGAGCAGTTCTTC. This chain links TRBV4-2 with TRBJ2-1, with 10 bases lining up with TRBD1. The CDR3 has 18 residues. Germline CDR1 is LGHNA and CDR2 is YNFKEQ. Unmatched junction bases numbered 7, after V lost 0 bases and J lost 2 bases.